This T cell receptor beta chain was documented in a study of T cell responses to AZD1222 COVID-19 vaccine. Notes on the study in general: With two AZD1222 doses given, Spike-specific TCR breadth and depth both rose. Baseline serostatus was positive in only six AZD1222 recipients. Donors were largely white British and mainly female; clonal diversity was possibly underestimated.

Worth noting for this clone: Its specificity is not known.

Libraries were prepared by immunoSEQ multiplex PCR; TCRdb keeps only in-frame clonotypes and omits some of them. The sample lists fewer than 130,000 clones, 80% to 90% occurring once. Sequences were derived from peripheral blood, sampled 28 days after the second AZD1222 dose. The sequence was obtained from an adult who received the AZD1222 COVID-19 vaccine.

CDR3 sequence: CASSPDGFRETQYF. The CDR3 DNA sequence: TGTGCCAGCAGCCCGGACGGTTTTAGGGAGACCCAGTACTTC. The gene calls are TRBV5-6 and TRBJ2-5; D uncertain. With 4 bases removed from V and 5 bases from J, the gap between germline ends came to 15 bases. The CDR3 is made up of 14 amino acids. From germline, CDR1 is SGHDT and CDR2 YYEEEE.